Detailed here is one T cell receptor beta chain. Its antigen remains unidentified. Germline trimming cut 1 base from V and 0 bases from J; bases unmatched to any gene: 2. This CDR3 has 15 residues. Germline assignment: CDR1 MNHEY and CDR2 SMNVEV (reference sequence). The data belong to a study of cytomegalovirus exposure and HLA in healthy donors. Study findings and constraints: A further, later analysis showed that HLA-associated TCR beta chains (compared with equally common others) were more clonally expanded. A later analysis by the authors found several of the most significant clusters apparently linked to common viral pathogens. Likely technical artifact: a cluster of highly shared sequence variants.

Use of 60 Vbeta and 13 Jbeta primers characterized the PCR. The table came from immunoSEQ multiplex PCR; TCRdb's copy has only in-frame clones and leaves some out. This table holds about 160,000 clones, around 80% found once. This sequence originates from a man younger than 40 in good health and CMV-seronegative. The chain is built from TRBV27 and TRBJ2-7, with TRBD2 matching over 8 bases. The sequenced sample was PBMCs. Here the CDR3 DNA reads TGTGCCAGCAGTTTATTGGCGGGAGGCTCCTACGAGCAGTACTTC. The encoded protein is CASSLLAGGSYEQYF.